This TCR delta chain was profiled in a study of Vδ1+ human thymocytes. Trimming cost V 1 base and J 2 bases; bases outside gene matches: 8. This CDR3 region has 17 residues. The germline V gene has CDR1 GEAIGNYY and CDR2 EKD. The sorted cells were CD3+ Vdelta1+ Vdelta2- thymocytes from alphabeta-depleted thymus. Sorted Vdelta1+ thymocytes were roughly 97% to 99.6% pure. Regarding this clone: Its target is unknown.

Sequences come from RNA converted to cDNA by reverse transcription. Multiplex PCR used pooled V-gene forward primers and a constant-region reverse primer to amplify CDR3s. TCRdb redid clone calling on the multiplex PCR reads using CATT. The sample includes roughly 55,000 delta-chain clones, about a sixth of them seen just once. Notes on the study in general: Approximately 20% of thymic delta-chain sequences were Vdelta2, with few Vdelta3, unlike blood Vdelta1+ controls. Highly polyclonal TRG and TRD repertoires with Gaussian CDR3 length distributions appeared in thymus.

The receptor's source is a boy under two years old who had congenital heart surgery. Input material: Vdelta1+ gamma-delta thymocytes from the thymus. The subset was: FACS-sorted CD3+ TCRalphabeta- TCRVdelta1+ TCRVdelta2- thymocytes. V and J are TRDV2 and TRDJ1, with TRDD3 identical over 11 bases. The CDR3 bases are TGTGCCTGTGACACGGGGTACTGGGGGATAGTGACCGATAAACTCATCTTT. Encoded protein: CACDTGYWGIVTDKLIF.